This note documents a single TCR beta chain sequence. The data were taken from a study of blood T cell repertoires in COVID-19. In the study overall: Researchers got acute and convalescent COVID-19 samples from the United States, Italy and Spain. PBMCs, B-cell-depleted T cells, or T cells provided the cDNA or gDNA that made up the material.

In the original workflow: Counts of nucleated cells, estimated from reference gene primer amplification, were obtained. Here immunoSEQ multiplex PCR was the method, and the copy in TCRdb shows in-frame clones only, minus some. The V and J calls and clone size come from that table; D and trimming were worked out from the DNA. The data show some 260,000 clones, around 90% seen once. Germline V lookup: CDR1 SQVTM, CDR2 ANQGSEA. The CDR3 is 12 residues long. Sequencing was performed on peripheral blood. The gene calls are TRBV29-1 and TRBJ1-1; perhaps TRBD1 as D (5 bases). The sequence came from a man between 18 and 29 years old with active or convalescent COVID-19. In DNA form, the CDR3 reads TGCAGGGCCGGGACTCTCGCTGGTGAAGCTTTCTTT. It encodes CRAGTLAGEAFF.